The present T cell receptor (beta chain) was sequenced within a study of blood T cell repertoires in COVID-19. V was pared by 0 bases and J by 2 bases, with 14 bases between. The CDR3 contains 16 residues. Per the germline V gene, CDR1 is MNHEY and CDR2 is SMNVEV (reference sequence). Under the authors' procedure: Counts of nucleated cells, estimated from reference gene primer amplification, were obtained. Clones were sequenced by immunoSEQ multiplex PCR, and TCRdb holds only the in-frame ones, with some missing. Clone size and the V and J calls come from that table; the DNA yielded D and trimming. The sample carries approximately 120,000 clones, around 85% recorded once.

This chain uses TRBV27 with TRBJ2-7; TRBD2 might be the D (6 bases). This receptor was identified in an elderly woman with COVID-19, enrolled during active disease. The sample consisted of peripheral blood. The CDR3 protein is CASSLSGGTPAYEQYF. The DNA for the CDR3 is TGTGCCAGCAGTTTATCGGGCGGGACTCCCGCCTACGAGCAGTACTTC.